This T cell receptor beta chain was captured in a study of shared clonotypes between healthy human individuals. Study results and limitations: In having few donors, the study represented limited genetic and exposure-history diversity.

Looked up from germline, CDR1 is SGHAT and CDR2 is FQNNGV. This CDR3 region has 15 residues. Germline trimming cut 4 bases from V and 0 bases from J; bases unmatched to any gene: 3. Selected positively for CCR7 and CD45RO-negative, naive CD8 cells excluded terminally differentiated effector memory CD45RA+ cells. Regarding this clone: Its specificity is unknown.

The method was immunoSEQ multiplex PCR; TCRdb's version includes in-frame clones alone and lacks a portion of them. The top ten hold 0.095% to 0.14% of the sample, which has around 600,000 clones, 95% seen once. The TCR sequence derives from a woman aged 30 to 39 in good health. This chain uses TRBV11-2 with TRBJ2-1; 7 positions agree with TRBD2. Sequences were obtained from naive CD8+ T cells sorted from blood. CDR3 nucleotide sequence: TGTGCCAGCAGCTCCGGGGGGAACTCCTACAATGAGCAGTTCTTC. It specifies CASSSGGNSYNEQFF.